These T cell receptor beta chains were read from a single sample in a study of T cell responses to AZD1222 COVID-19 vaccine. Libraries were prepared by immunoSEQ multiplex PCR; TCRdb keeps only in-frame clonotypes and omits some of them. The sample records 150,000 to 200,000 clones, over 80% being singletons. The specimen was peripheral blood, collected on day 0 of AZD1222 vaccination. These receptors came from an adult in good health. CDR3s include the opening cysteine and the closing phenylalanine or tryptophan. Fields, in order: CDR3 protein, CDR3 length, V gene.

cdr3_aa: CATPGQGRYEQYF
cdr3_length: 13
v_call: TRBV2

cdr3_aa: CASSWDRNQPQHF
cdr3_length: 13
v_call: TRBV6-5

cdr3_aa: CAISLLEGRRSGANVLTF
cdr3_length: 18
v_call: TRBV10-3

cdr3_aa: CASGTGSEKLFF
cdr3_length: 12
v_call: TRBV12-3/TRBV12-4

cdr3_aa: CASSPTRGTGNTEAFF
cdr3_length: 16
v_call: TRBV4-2

cdr3_aa: CAISGGRQLNYGYTF
cdr3_length: 15
v_call: TRBV10-3

cdr3_aa: CASSFGSRGQPQHF
cdr3_length: 14
v_call: TRBV28

cdr3_aa: CASSDLAGGLNEQFF
cdr3_length: 15
v_call: TRBV6-1

cdr3_aa: CASSSGTGFLQPQHF
cdr3_length: 15
v_call: TRBV27

cdr3_aa: CASSRGQNTEAFF
cdr3_length: 13
v_call: TRBV7-3

cdr3_aa: CASSADSLPYGYTF
cdr3_length: 14
v_call: TRBV9

cdr3_aa: CASSLGRSNYGYTF
cdr3_length: 14
v_call: TRBV13

cdr3_aa: CASSPAAGGYNEQFF
cdr3_length: 15
v_call: TRBV18

cdr3_aa: CASSENWGNQPQHF
cdr3_length: 14
v_call: TRBV2

cdr3_aa: CASSEVTLGGRQYF
cdr3_length: 14
v_call: TRBV5-6

cdr3_aa: CASSHGQASSGNTIYF
cdr3_length: 16
v_call: TRBV7-9

cdr3_aa: CASNEGETQYF
cdr3_length: 11
v_call: TRBV2

cdr3_aa: CASRDGQPNTEAFF
cdr3_length: 14
v_call: TRBV5-1

cdr3_aa: CASSHGGLRDEQFF
cdr3_length: 14
v_call: TRBV3-1/TRBV3-2

cdr3_aa: CASSLGQGITEAFF
cdr3_length: 14
v_call: TRBV6-5

cdr3_aa: CASSEDRGPGGYTF
cdr3_length: 14
v_call: TRBV7-2

cdr3_aa: CSASPLPSTLHF
cdr3_length: 12
v_call: TRBV20-1

cdr3_aa: CASSPRDEVSPLHF
cdr3_length: 14
v_call: TRBV11-2

cdr3_aa: CATSRDGTVDQPQHF
cdr3_length: 15
v_call: TRBV15

cdr3_aa: CASSKSGTVNTEAFF
cdr3_length: 15
v_call: TRBV19

cdr3_aa: CASSTSTGDSGNTIYF
cdr3_length: 16
v_call: TRBV3-1/TRBV3-2

cdr3_aa: CSAEGSGYYGYTF
cdr3_length: 13
v_call: TRBV29-1

cdr3_aa: CATRIGQGETQYF
cdr3_length: 13
v_call: TRBV5-1

cdr3_aa: CASSLGGTASSGNTIYF
cdr3_length: 17
v_call: TRBV5-1

cdr3_aa: CSVGGGIGYTF
cdr3_length: 11
v_call: TRBV29-1

cdr3_aa: CASSYSRDTQYF
cdr3_length: 12
v_call: TRBV6-2/TRBV6-3

cdr3_aa: CASSSPGAHNEQFF
cdr3_length: 14
v_call: TRBV27

cdr3_aa: CASSPRWEGNQPQHF
cdr3_length: 15
v_call: TRBV18

cdr3_aa: CAIGQGNTEAFF
cdr3_length: 12
v_call: TRBV10-3

cdr3_aa: CASSVAGSPNSPLHF
cdr3_length: 15
v_call: TRBV9

cdr3_aa: CASSPLGTANNSPLHF
cdr3_length: 16
v_call: TRBV7-9

cdr3_aa: CASSRTPGLVGTDTQYF
cdr3_length: 17
v_call: TRBV6-6

cdr3_aa: CASSLDRVGTPLHF
cdr3_length: 14
v_call: TRBV7-9

cdr3_aa: CASSLEPHDDTQYF
cdr3_length: 14
v_call: TRBV7-3